One sample yielded the 24 T cell receptor beta chains listed below, sequenced in a study of T cell responses to AZD1222 COVID-19 vaccine. Assay used: immunoSEQ multiplex PCR; TCRdb lists only in-frame clones, some missing. Among over 110,000 clones listed, around 91% were seen once. The material sequenced was peripheral blood, taken 28 days after the second AZD1222 dose. The receptors were sampled from an adult who received the AZD1222 COVID-19 vaccine.

The chain has TRBV7-8 and TRBJ1-5, with a weak D call TRBD1 (6 bases). The CDR3 is 17 amino acids. With 1 base removed from V and 0 bases from J, the gap between germline ends came to 13 bases. Looked up from germline, CDR1 is SGHVS and CDR2 is FQNEAQ. Here the CDR3 DNA reads TGTGCCAGCAGCTTAGTCCCCAGGGGATATAGCAATCAGCCCCAGCATTTT. This gives the protein CASSLVPRGYSNQPQHF.

The chain recombines TRBV7-2 with TRBJ2-2; D uncertain. Germline V gene sequence: CDR1 SGHTA, CDR2 FQGNSA. There are 14 residues in the CDR3. Trimming cost V 1 base and J 4 bases, with 7 bases left between them. CDR3 protein: CASSLVWSTGELFF. CDR3 nucleotide sequence: TGTGCCAGCAGCTTAGTTTGGTCCACCGGGGAGCTGTTTTTT.

The chain carries TRBV5-4 and TRBJ2-5; 7 nucleotides agree with TRBD1. CDR3 length: 15 residues. Looked up from germline, CDR1 is SGHNT and CDR2 is YYREEE (reference sequence). V gave up 4 bases and J gave up 4 bases; unmatched junction bases: 10. This CDR3 is CASSPYIGGGETQYF. The CDR3 nucleotides are TGTGCCAGCAGCCCCTATATAGGGGGCGGAGAGACCCAGTACTTC. Full variable domain (missing parts from reference TRBV5-4 and TRBJ2-5): ETGVTQSPTHLIKTRGQQVTLRCSSQSGHNTVSWYQQALGQGPQFIFQYYREEENGRGNFPPRFSGLQFPNYSSELNVNALELDDSALYLCASSPYIGGGETQYFGPGTRLLVL.

The V gene is TRBV6-6, the J gene TRBJ1-5; 9 bases agree with TRBD1. Germline V gene data show CDR1 as MNHNY and CDR2 as SVGAGI (reference sequence). V shed 2 bases and J 4 bases; nucleotides not matched to a gene: 0. The CDR3 contains 14 residues. CDR3 nucleotide sequence: TGTGCCAGCAGTTACGGGACAGGGAATCAGCCCCAGCATTTT. It specifies CASSYGTGNQPQHF.

The chain couples TRBV27 to TRBJ2-1; possible D gene TRBD1, 5 bases. The V end was cut by 1 base, the J end by 8 bases, with 12 bases between. The germline CDR1 and CDR2 sequences are MNHEY and SMNVEV (reference sequence). This CDR3 has 14 residues. The CDR3: CASSLLDSEDEQFF. The CDR3 nucleotides are TGTGCCAGCAGTTTATTAGACAGCGAGGATGAGCAGTTCTTC.

The chain has TRBV4-2 and TRBJ2-3, with D unclear. CDR3 length: 11 residues. Germline V gives CDR1 LGHNA, CDR2 YNFKEQ. With 4 bases removed from V and 8 bases from J, the gap between germline ends came to 7 bases. The CDR3 DNA reads as TGTGCCAGCAGCCTTGCTGGTACGCAGTATTTT. This sequence encodes CASSLAGTQYF.

CDR3: CASKPSDRQETQYF. CDR3 nucleotide sequence: TGTGCCAGCAAGCCCTCGGACAGGCAAGAGACCCAGTACTTC. The chain recombines TRBV6-5 with TRBJ2-5; TRBD1 aligns across 7 bases. The V segment lost 7 bases and the J segment 2 bases; nucleotides outside the gene matches: 7. The CDR3 consists of 14 residues. The V gene's germline CDR1 is MNHEY and CDR2 SVGAGI.

V and J are TRBV18 and TRBJ1-5; D might be TRBD1 (6 bases). This CDR3 contains 14 residues. Germline V gene sequence: CDR1 KGHSH, CDR2 LQKENI. The V end lost 2 bases, the J end lost 7 bases, and 12 bases lay between the germline ends. CDR3 protein: CASSPSPQGQPQHF. The CDR3 DNA follows: TGTGCCAGCTCACCATCTCCCCAGGGGCAGCCCCAGCATTTT.

This chain links TRBV29-1 with TRBJ2-2; no reliable D call. The CDR3 contains 15 residues. CDR1 SQVTM and CDR2 ANQGSEA come from the germline V gene. V lost 4 bases to trimming and J lost 3 bases, with 15 bases between them. CDR3 sequence reads: CSVGEFRVDTGELFF. The CDR3 DNA sequence: TGCAGCGTTGGAGAGTTTAGGGTGGACACCGGGGAGCTGTTTTTT.

The rearrangement links TRBV24-1 to TRBJ1-1; 7 bases line up with TRBD1. V was pared by 4 bases and J by 8 bases, with 9 bases of the junction left unmatched. Looked up from germline, CDR1 is KGHDR and CDR2 is SFDVKD. The CDR3 runs 14 residues. The CDR3 is CATSDSWTGGEAFF. DNA of the CDR3: TGTGCCACCAGTGACTCTTGGACAGGAGGAGAAGCTTTCTTT.

The chain employs TRBV19 and TRBJ2-3; 7 positions match TRBD2. The CDR3 contains 14 residues. The V gene end was trimmed by 7 bases and the J gene end by 3 bases; junction bases not matched to a gene: 7. Germline V gene lookup returns CDR1 LNHDA and CDR2 SQIVND (reference sequence). The CDR3 DNA follows: TGTGCCAGTAAGAGCGGGAAAGAGACAGATACGCAGTATTTT. Protein: CASKSGKETDTQYF.

V and J are TRBV13 and TRBJ1-2, with a possible D match to TRBD1 (5 bases). Trimming cost V 0 bases and J 5 bases, with 13 bases left between them. Germline V gives CDR1 PRHDT, CDR2 FYEKMQ (reference sequence). The CDR3 has 15 residues. The CDR3 region is CASSLGPPGPYGYTF. The CDR3 DNA is TGTGCCAGCAGCTTAGGCCCCCCGGGACCTTATGGCTACACCTTC.

V and J are TRBV7-2 and TRBJ1-1; 9 bases agree with TRBD1. The V gene's germline CDR1 is SGHTA and CDR2 FQGNSA. The CDR3 is made up of 17 amino acids. With 5 bases clipped from V and 3 bases from J, the junction kept 13 bases outside the gene matches. CDR3 in amino acids: CASSPRRQGGSDTEAFF. Here the CDR3 DNA reads TGTGCCAGCAGCCCTAGACGACAGGGGGGTTCGGACACTGAAGCTTTCTTT.

The chain has TRBV7-2 and TRBJ1-6; TRBD1 is a possible D gene (6 bases). This CDR3 is built from 15 residues. Germline values: CDR1 SGHTA, CDR2 FQGNSA. The ends were cut back, 1 base at V and 6 bases at J, with 10 bases in the middle. The CDR3 nucleotides are TGTGCCAGCAGCTTAGTACAGGGCGGTAATTCACCCCTCCACTTT. Residues: CASSLVQGGNSPLHF.

The gene calls are TRBV25-1 and TRBJ2-3, with D possibly being TRBD2 (5 bases). Trimming stripped 2 bases from V and 4 bases from J, with 13 bases between. Per germline, CDR1 MGHDK and CDR2 SYGVNS. This CDR3 contains 15 residues. The CDR3 sequence is CASSEGGLLADTQYF. The CDR3 DNA reads as TGTGCCAGCAGTGAAGGAGGCCTGTTGGCAGATACGCAGTATTTT. Filled out from reference TRBV25-1 and TRBJ2-3, the complete variable domain reads EADIYQTPRYLVIGTGKKITLECSQTMGHDKMYWYQQDPGMELHLIHYSYGVNSTEKGDLSSESTVSRIRTEHFPLTLESARPSHTSQYLCASSEGGLLADTQYFGPGTRLTVL.

This chain connects TRBV7-3 to TRBJ2-2; TRBD1 aligns across 11 bases. The CDR3 runs 16 residues. Germline V gene data show CDR1 as SGHTA and CDR2 as FQGTGA. The junction had 8 bases not matched to a gene; V was cut back by 5 bases and J by 6 bases. The CDR3 here is CASSPQGTGGSGELFF. Here the CDR3 DNA reads TGTGCCAGCAGCCCCCAAGGGACAGGGGGATCCGGGGAGCTGTTTTTT. Together with reference TRBV7-3 and TRBJ2-2, the CDR3 gives the full variable domain: GAGVSQTPSNKVTEKGKYVELRCDPISGHTALYWYRQSLGQGPEFLIYFQGTGAADDSGLPNDRFFAVRPEGSVSTLKIQRTERGDSAVYLCASSPQGTGGSGELFFGEGSRLTVL.

The genes are TRBV11-1 and TRBJ1-5; no firm D call. This CDR3 has 13 amino acids. Deletions cut 0 bases from V and 1 base from J, with 1 base between. CDR1 is SGHAT and CDR2 is FQDESV in the germline V gene (reference sequence). The CDR3 protein is CASSLASNQPQHF. CDR3 sequence (DNA): TGTGCCAGCAGCTTAGCGAGCAATCAGCCCCAGCATTTT.

The chain is built from TRBV5-1 and TRBJ1-1; 7 bases are shared with TRBD1. Germline V CDR1 and CDR2: SGHRS, YFSETQ. With 7 bases clipped from V and 4 bases from J, the junction kept 7 bases outside the gene matches. This CDR3 region has 13 residues. The CDR3 coding sequence is TGCGCCAGCGGGACACAGGGGAGCACTGAAGCTTTCTTT. Translation: CASGTQGSTEAFF. Looking up the rest from reference TRBV5-1 and TRBJ1-1 gives the full variable domain: KAGVTQTPRYLIKTRGQQVTLSCSPISGHRSVSWYQQTPGQGLQFLFEYFSETQRNKGNFPGRFSGRQFSNSRSEMNVSTLELGDSALYLCASGTQGSTEAFFGQGTRLTVV.

J is TRBJ2-1 and V is TRBV27; 7 positions agree with TRBD2. V was clipped by 4 bases and J by 6 bases; unmatched bases: 12. Germline CDR1 and CDR2: MNHEY and SMNVEV (reference sequence). The CDR3 extends over 16 amino acids. CDR3 amino acids: CASSYLLAVGSNEQFF. In DNA, the CDR3 is TGTGCCAGCAGTTACCTTCTAGCGGTGGGATCCAATGAGCAGTTCTTC.

The gene calls are TRBV28 and TRBJ1-1, with D unresolved. The V gene's germline CDR1 is MDHEN and CDR2 SYDVKM. This CDR3 contains 12 residues. The germline V and J ends were trimmed by 5 bases and 5 bases, with 9 bases remaining between them. This CDR3 is CASSTPGTEAFF. CDR3 sequence (DNA): TGTGCCAGCAGTACCCCCGGGACTGAAGCTTTCTTT.

The count of this clone is one. The chain combines TRBV24-1 with TRBJ2-2; 11 positions match TRBD2. The CDR3 is 17 amino acids. CDR1 and CDR2 from the germline V gene are KGHDR and SFDVKD. V dropped 3 bases and J dropped 4; count of bases not matched to a gene: 6. CDR3 sequence reads: CATSDPLAGVGTGELFF. In DNA, the CDR3 is TGTGCCACCAGTGATCCACTAGCGGGAGTGGGCACCGGGGAGCTGTTTTTT.

V gene TRBV6-2 or TRBV6-3 combines with J gene TRBJ2-7, with D possibly TRBD1 on 6 matching bases. Between the trimmed V and J ends, which lost 5 bases and 7 bases, there was a span of 21 bases. The CDR3 has 15 amino acids. CDR1 is MNHEY and CDR2 is SVGEGT in the germline V gene. In DNA, the CDR3 is TGTGCCAGCAGTACCAGGGCTTGGGGGCCGAAAGAGCAGTACGTC. Protein product: CASSTRAWGPKEQYV.

This clone was counted once. This chain uses TRBV7-8 with TRBJ2-1, with TRBD2 matching over 13 bases. The V segment lost 4 bases and the J segment 8 bases; nucleotides outside the gene matches: 5. CDR3 size: 15 residues. Per the germline V gene, CDR1 is SGHVS and CDR2 is FQNEAQ. CDR3 sequence: CASSWTSGRLDEQFF. In DNA form, the CDR3 reads TGTGCCAGCAGCTGGACTAGCGGGAGATTGGATGAGCAGTTCTTC.

Comments on this clone: The sample carries other DNA sequences with the same CDR3. The CDR3 spells CASSYLGGTEAFF. Written as DNA, the CDR3 is TGTGCCAGCAGCTACCTTGGGGGGACTGAAGCTTTCTTT. V usage is TRBV7-3 and J usage is TRBJ1-1, with D perhaps TRBD1 (5 bases). V was cut by 4 bases and J by 5 bases, with 11 bases left in between. The CDR3 has 13 residues. Looked up from germline, CDR1 is SGHTA and CDR2 is FQGTGA.